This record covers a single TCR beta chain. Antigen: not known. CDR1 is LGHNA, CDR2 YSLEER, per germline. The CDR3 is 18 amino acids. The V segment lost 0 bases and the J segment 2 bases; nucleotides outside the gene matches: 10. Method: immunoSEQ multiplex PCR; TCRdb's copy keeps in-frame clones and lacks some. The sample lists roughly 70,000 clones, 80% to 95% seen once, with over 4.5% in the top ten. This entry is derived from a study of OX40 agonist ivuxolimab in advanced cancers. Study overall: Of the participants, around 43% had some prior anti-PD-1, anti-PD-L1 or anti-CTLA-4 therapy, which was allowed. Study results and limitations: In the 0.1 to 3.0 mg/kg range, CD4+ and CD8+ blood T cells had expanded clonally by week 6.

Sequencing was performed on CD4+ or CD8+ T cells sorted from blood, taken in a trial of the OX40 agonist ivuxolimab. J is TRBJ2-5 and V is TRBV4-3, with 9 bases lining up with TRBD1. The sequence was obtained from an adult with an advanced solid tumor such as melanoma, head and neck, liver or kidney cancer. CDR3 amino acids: CASSQDPDRDRDQETQYF. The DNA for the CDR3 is TGCGCCAGCAGCCAAGATCCGGATCGGGACAGGGATCAAGAGACCCAGTACTTC.